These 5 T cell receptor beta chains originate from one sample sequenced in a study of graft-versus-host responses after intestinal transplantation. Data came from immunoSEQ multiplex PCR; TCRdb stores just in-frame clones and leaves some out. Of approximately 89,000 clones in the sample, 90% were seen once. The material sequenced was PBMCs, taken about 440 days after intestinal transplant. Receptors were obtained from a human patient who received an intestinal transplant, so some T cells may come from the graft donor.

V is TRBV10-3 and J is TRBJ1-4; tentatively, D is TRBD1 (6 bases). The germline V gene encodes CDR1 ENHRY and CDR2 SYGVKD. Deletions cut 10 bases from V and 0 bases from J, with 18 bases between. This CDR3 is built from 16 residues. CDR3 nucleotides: TGTGCCACAACCGTGGGGGCTTTTGCAACTAATGAAAAACTGTTTTTT. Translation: CATTVGAFATNEKLFF.

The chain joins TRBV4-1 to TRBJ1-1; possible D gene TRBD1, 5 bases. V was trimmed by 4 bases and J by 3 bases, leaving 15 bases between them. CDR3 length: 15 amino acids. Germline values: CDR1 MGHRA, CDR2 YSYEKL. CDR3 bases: TGCGCCAGCAGCCGGCGGGAAGGGGCCGACACTGAAGCTTTCTTT. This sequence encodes CASSRREGADTEAFF.

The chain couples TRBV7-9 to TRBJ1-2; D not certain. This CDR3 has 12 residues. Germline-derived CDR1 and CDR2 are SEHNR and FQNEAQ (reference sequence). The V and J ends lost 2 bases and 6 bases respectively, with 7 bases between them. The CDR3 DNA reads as TGTGCCAGCAGCTTACCCGGGGATGGCTACACCTTC. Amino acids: CASSLPGDGYTF.

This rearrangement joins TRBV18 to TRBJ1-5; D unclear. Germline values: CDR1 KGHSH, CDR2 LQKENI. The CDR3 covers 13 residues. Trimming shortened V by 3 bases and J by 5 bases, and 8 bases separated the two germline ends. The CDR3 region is CASSPDWDQPQHF. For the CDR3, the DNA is TGTGCCAGCTCACCGGATTGGGATCAGCCCCAGCATTTT.

The CDR3 DNA sequence: TGTGCCAGCAGCTATTCCGGGGCCTCCTATGGCTACACCTTC. Protein product: CASSYSGASYGYTF. The V and J genes are TRBV9 and TRBJ1-2, with D maybe TRBD1 (5 bases). In germline, CDR1 is SGDLS, CDR2 YYNGEE. The CDR3 covers 14 residues. V was shortened by 4 bases and J by 4 bases, with 14 bases between the two germline ends.